One and the same sample provided the 25 T cell receptor beta chains below, sequenced in a study of cytomegalovirus exposure and HLA in healthy donors. Primers for the PCR totalled 60 Vbeta and 13 Jbeta. The data were produced by immunoSEQ multiplex PCR, yet TCRdb's version contains in-frame clones alone and is incomplete. This table holds around 120,000 clones, approximately 80% found once. The material sequenced was PBMCs. These receptors came from a female donor in good health and CMV-seropositive.

The V and J genes are TRBV9 and TRBJ1-1, with a possible D match to TRBD1 (5 bases). CDR1 and CDR2 from the germline V gene are SGDLS and YYNGEE. The CDR3 has 15 residues. Deletions cut 0 bases from V and 1 base from J, with 10 bases between. The DNA for the CDR3 is TGTGCCAGCAGCGTAGCAGGACACGGGAACACTGAAGCTTTCTTT. Its translation is CASSVAGHGNTEAFF.

The chain uses TRBV10-3 and TRBJ1-2; possible D gene TRBD1, 5 bases. Trimming pared 3 bases from V and 6 bases from J, leaving 11 bases between. Germline assignment: CDR1 ENHRY and CDR2 SYGVKD. This CDR3 contains 13 residues. In DNA, the CDR3 is TGTGCCATCAGTGATTCAGGGATCCATGGCTACACCTTC. It translates to CAISDSGIHGYTF.

This rearrangement joins TRBV7-6 to TRBJ2-3; maybe TRBD2 (7 bases). The CDR3 has 14 residues. Between the trimmed V and J ends, which lost 8 bases and 6 bases, there was a span of 18 bases. Germline-derived CDR1 and CDR2 are SGHVS and FNYEAQ. The CDR3 loop reads CASGVYGGADTQYF. The DNA for the CDR3 is TGTGCCAGCGGGGTGTATGGGGGGGCGGATACGCAGTATTTT.

The chain carries TRBV7-2 and TRBJ2-6, with a tentative D call TRBD1 (6 bases). Deletions cut 5 bases from V and 2 bases from J, with 16 bases between. The CDR3 extends over 17 amino acids. CDR1 and CDR2 (germline): SGHTA, FQGNSA. The CDR3 here is CASSLGVTGTGANVLTF. CDR3 nucleotide sequence: TGTGCCAGCAGCCTAGGGGTCACAGGGACTGGGGCCAACGTCCTGACTTTC. Based on the CDR3 plus reference TRBV7-2 and TRBJ2-6, the full variable domain is GAGVSQSPSNKVTEKGKDVELRCDPISGHTALYWYRQSLGQGLEFLIYFQGNSAPDKSGLPSDRFSAERTGGSVSTLTIQRTQQEDSAVYLCASSLGVTGTGANVLTFGAGSRLTVL.

The genes are TRBV2 and TRBJ2-1; 9 positions match TRBD1. Germline CDR1 reads SNHLY; CDR2 reads FYNNEI. V lost 6 bases, J lost 6 bases, and 6 bases stayed unmatched. This CDR3 has 14 residues. CDR3 DNA sequence: TGTGCCAGCAGGCCCGGGACAGGGTCCAATGAGCAGTTCTTC. Protein sequence: CASRPGTGSNEQFF.

This clone has more than one count but fewer than ten. The chain carries TRBV6-4 and TRBJ2-7; TRBD1 might be the D (6 bases). Per the germline V gene, CDR1 is MRHNA and CDR2 is SNTAGT. This CDR3 has 14 amino acids. V lost 6 bases, J lost 0 bases, and 12 bases lay in between. CDR3 amino acids: CASRATGNSYEQYF. In nucleotides, the CDR3 is TGTGCCAGCAGAGCGACAGGAAACTCCTACGAGCAGTACTTC.

The V call is TRBV6-1, the J call TRBJ2-1; 8 bases are a match to TRBD2. Germline-derived CDR1 and CDR2 are MNHNS and SASEGT. Losses at the gene ends were 4 bases for V and 3 bases for J; bases not matched to a gene: 5. The CDR3 length is 15 residues. DNA for the CDR3: TGTGCCAGCAGTGGATTCGGGGGGGACTACAATGAGCAGTTCTTC. Amino acids: CASSGFGGDYNEQFF.

The chain carries TRBV29-1 and TRBJ1-1; no definite D call. V lost 4 bases and J 5 bases, leaving 14 bases between the germline ends. This CDR3 region has 13 residues. Germline CDR1 and CDR2: SQVTM and ANQGSEA. In nucleotides, the CDR3 is TGCAGCGTTGCGGGTCAAAGAGGGACTGAAGCTTTCTTT. Its protein is CSVAGQRGTEAFF.

V is TRBV30 and J is TRBJ2-1, with D possibly matching TRBD1 (5 bases). This CDR3 spans 17 amino acids. The germline V gene has CDR1 GTSNPN and CDR2 SVGIG (reference sequence). The CDR3 nucleotides are TGTGCTGGAAACAGGCAAGAGGCGGTAAGCTCCTACAATGAGCAGTTCTTC. Translating it yields CAGNRQEAVSSYNEQFF.

This clone has a single count. The rearrangement joins TRBV27 to TRBJ2-1; D not resolved. In germline, CDR1 is MNHEY, CDR2 SMNVEV (reference sequence). V lost 2 bases, J lost 8 bases, and 13 bases lay in between. This CDR3 is built from 14 residues. CDR3 region: CASSLQRSADEQFF. The CDR3 DNA is TGTGCCAGCAGTTTACAAAGGAGCGCGGATGAGCAGTTCTTC.

In its sample, this clone was seen once. The chain uses TRBV4-1 and TRBJ1-2, with D possibly matching TRBD1 (6 bases). From germline, CDR1 is MGHRA and CDR2 YSYEKL. V was cut by 4 bases and J by 1 base, with 16 bases left in between. This CDR3 spans 16 amino acids. In nucleotides, the CDR3 is TGCGCCAGCAGCCCCCAAAAGGGGGATTATAACTATGGCTACACCTTC. Translating it yields CASSPQKGDYNYGYTF.

V usage is TRBV19 and J usage is TRBJ1-6; D not certain. Per the germline V gene, CDR1 is LNHDA and CDR2 is SQIVND (reference sequence). The V and J ends lost 4 bases and 8 bases respectively, with 12 bases between them. This CDR3 is 14 amino acids long. CDR3 nucleotides: TGTGCCAGTAGTAGAGAAGGAGACTATTCACCCCTCCACTTT. Translated: CASSREGDYSPLHF.

This rearrangement joins TRBV4-3 to TRBJ2-7; perhaps TRBD2 as D (5 bases). The V end lost 1 base, the J end lost 1 base, and 11 bases lay between the germline ends. Germline assignment: CDR1 LGHNA and CDR2 YSLEER. The CDR3 is 15 residues long. CDR3 sequence (DNA): TGCGCCAGCAGCCAAGGCCCGGGGATTTCCTACGAGCAGTACTTC. This gives the protein CASSQGPGISYEQYF.

This CDR3 reads CASSLAGLDRGHRYTF. Here the CDR3 DNA reads TGTGCCAGCAGCTTAGCGGGGCTAGACAGGGGGCATCGCTACACCTTC. This chain links TRBV7-9 with TRBJ1-2; 10 bases line up with TRBD1. The junction had 10 bases not matched to a gene; V was cut back by 0 bases and J by 9 bases. Germline CDR1 and CDR2: SEHNR and FQNEAQ (reference sequence). CDR3 length: 16 residues.

A few counts support this clone. The rearrangement links TRBV7-9 to TRBJ2-1; 7 nucleotides line up with TRBD2. Trimming at V came to 3 bases and at J to 6 bases, leaving 5 bases not matched to a gene. The CDR3 contains 14 residues. Germline loops: CDR1 SEHNR, CDR2 FQNEAQ (reference sequence). The CDR3 is CASSFWTSFNEQFF. The CDR3 nucleotides are TGTGCCAGCAGCTTTTGGACTAGTTTCAATGAGCAGTTCTTC.

The gene calls are TRBV6-6 and TRBJ1-4, with TRBD1 identical over 7 bases. The CDR3 spans 15 residues. CDR1 and CDR2 (germline): MNHNY, SVGAGI (reference sequence). The trim removed 4 bases at V and 3 bases at J, leaving 5 bases unmatched. CDR3 DNA: TGTGCCAGCAGTTCAAACAGGGGTGCTAATGAAAAACTGTTTTTT. Translating gives CASSSNRGANEKLFF.

The sample holds a few counts of this clone. The chain has TRBV11-2 and TRBJ2-5, with a tentative D call TRBD2 (5 bases). The DNA end is more similar to TRBJ2-7, so the J call may be wrong. Germline V gene data show CDR1 as SGHAT and CDR2 as FQNNGV. The CDR3 has 14 residues. CDR3 DNA: TGTGCCAGCAGCTTGGAGGACGGAGTATACGAGCAGTACTTC. It encodes CASSLEDGVYEQYF.

This clone appeared once. This chain links TRBV7-2 with TRBJ2-5, with 9 bases fitting TRBD1. With 4 bases clipped from V and 2 bases from J, the junction kept 5 bases outside the gene matches. The CDR3 consists of 15 residues. Germline CDR1 SGHTA, CDR2 FQGNSA. CDR3 DNA sequence: TGTGCCAGCAGCTGGGGACAGGGTGGACAAGAGACCCAGTACTTC. Residues: CASSWGQGGQETQYF.

V and J are TRBV5-4 and TRBJ1-1; TRBD1 aligns across 8 bases. CDR3 size: 15 residues. J was trimmed by 4 bases and V by 6 bases; bases with no gene match: 11. CDR1 is SGHNT and CDR2 is YYREEE in the germline V gene (reference sequence). The CDR3 sequence: CASTPGRGRATEAFF. The CDR3, as DNA: TGTGCCAGCACCCCCGGCAGGGGGCGAGCCACTGAAGCTTTCTTT.

The CDR3 DNA is TGTGCCAGCAGCTTTGGCGGGGGAGAGACCCAGTACTTC. This codes for CASSFGGGETQYF. The chain carries TRBV5-4 and TRBJ2-5, with 7 positions matching TRBD2. This CDR3 has 13 amino acids. The V gene end was trimmed by 2 bases and the J gene end by 4 bases; junction bases not matched to a gene: 2. Germline-derived CDR1 and CDR2 are SGHNT and YYREEE (reference sequence).

J is TRBJ1-5 and V is TRBV19; the match to TRBD1 covers 7 bases. CDR1 and CDR2 (germline): LNHDA, SQIVND (reference sequence). The CDR3 contains 13 residues. V lost 7 bases to trimming and J lost 4 bases; unmatched junction nucleotides: 4. The CDR3 region is CASTDRPNQPQHF. In DNA, the CDR3 is TGTGCCAGTACGGACAGGCCTAATCAGCCCCAGCATTTT. Supplemented by reference TRBV19 and TRBJ1-5, the full variable domain reads DGGITQSPKYLFRKEGQNVTLSCEQNLNHDAMYWYRQDPGQGLRLIYYSQIVNDFQKGDIAEGYSVSREKKESFPLTVTSAQKNPTAFYLCASTDRPNQPQHFGDGTRLSIL.

In this sample, this clone turned up once. The chain joins TRBV19 to TRBJ1-5, with D possibly being TRBD1 (6 bases). Trimming removed 4 bases at V and 6 bases at J, with 13 bases between. This CDR3 contains 14 residues. Germline V gene sequence: CDR1 LNHDA, CDR2 SQIVND (reference sequence). CDR3 region: CASSNTGSGQPQHF. Written as DNA, the CDR3 is TGTGCCAGTAGTAATACAGGGTCCGGTCAGCCCCAGCATTTT.

V is TRBV4-3 and J is TRBJ2-2, with D tentatively TRBD2 (5 bases). Germline V gives CDR1 LGHNA, CDR2 YSLEER. CDR3 length equals 16 residues. Between the trimmed V and J ends, which lost 3 bases and 0 bases, there was a span of 11 bases. CDR3 bases: TGCGCCAGCAGCCAGCGAGGGCAGACGAACACCGGGGAGCTGTTTTTT. It yields the protein CASSQRGQTNTGELFF.

V is TRBV25-1 and J is TRBJ2-1, with no clear D. The CDR3 is made up of 16 amino acids. The V and J ends lost 0 bases and 6 bases respectively, with 15 bases between them. Germline V gene sequence: CDR1 MGHDK, CDR2 SYGVNS. The CDR3 spells CASSEYEYSRPNEQFF. CDR3 sequence (DNA): TGTGCCAGCAGTGAATATGAGTACAGTAGGCCCAATGAGCAGTTCTTC.

The rearrangement uses TRBV11-2 and TRBJ1-2; 9 bases map to TRBD1. V shed 3 bases and J 2 bases; nucleotides not matched to a gene: 1. Per the germline V gene, CDR1 is SGHAT and CDR2 is FQNNGV. The CDR3 runs to 14 residues. CDR3 loop: CASSFTGGNYGYTF. CDR3 sequence (DNA): TGTGCCAGCAGCTTCACAGGGGGCAACTATGGCTACACCTTC.